This entry describes one T cell receptor (beta chain). The target antigen is unknown. These donors, healthy bone marrow donors, were studied. The germline V gene encodes CDR1 SGHNT and CDR2 YYREEE (reference sequence). The V end was cut by 4 bases, the J end by 2 bases, with 16 bases between. CDR3 length: 16 residues. This sample stems from a study of cytomegalovirus exposure and HLA in healthy donors. Findings and limits, study-wide: In an earlier analysis, in 620 or so donors, most V segments appeared productive either ~87% or ~30% of the time. Only CMV serostatus was available as immune exposure information.

Use of 60 Vbeta and 13 Jbeta primers characterized the PCR. Method: immunoSEQ multiplex PCR; TCRdb's copy keeps in-frame clones and lacks some. The data show roughly 80,000 clones, and the top ten clones hold approximately 0.58%. V usage is TRBV5-4 and J usage is TRBJ2-1, with a tentative D call TRBD2 (6 bases). The sample taken for sequencing was PBMCs. The receptor comes from a man between 45 and 60 years old in good health and CMV-seronegative. DNA for the CDR3: TGTGCCAGCAGCCAAAATGGGGGGAACACCTACAATGAGCAGTTCTTC. Amino acids: CASSQNGGNTYNEQFF.